This T cell receptor beta chain was captured in a study of blood T cell repertoires in COVID-19. Study-wide background: Donors in the United States, Italy and Spain gave samples during acute or convalescent COVID-19. From T cells, B-cell-depleted T cells, or PBMCs came the material, which was cDNA or gDNA.

Original processing notes: Amplification of reference gene primers provided the estimated nucleated cell counts. Using immunoSEQ multiplex PCR, the repertoire was profiled, and TCRdb retains in-frame clones only, with some absent. That table furnishes V, J and clone size, whereas the DNA furnished D and trimming. The sample contains around 270,000 clones, approximately 90% of which appear only once. The V gene's germline CDR1 is SGDLS and CDR2 YYNGEE. V shed 5 bases, J shed 4 bases, and the junction held 7 bases outside the gene matches. CDR3 length equals 14 residues. Material: peripheral blood. The chain links TRBV9 to TRBJ2-7, with 9 bases identical to TRBD1. The receptor was derived from a middle-aged man with acute or convalescent COVID-19. CDR3 sequence: CASSSGTGRYEQYF. As DNA, the CDR3 is TGTGCCAGCAGTTCCGGGACAGGGAGATACGAGCAGTACTTC.